Following are 13 T cell receptor beta chains from one sample sequenced in a study of siplizumab effects on memory and regulatory T cells. TCRdb keeps only in-frame clones here, not all; method: immunoSEQ multiplex PCR. The data contain some 81,000 clones, around 95% of them singletons. The specimen was CD8+ T cells sorted from blood. The receptor set was obtained from a human donor in good health.

The sample holds one count of this clone. This rearrangement joins TRBV5-5 to TRBJ1-5, with D hard to call. Germline assignment: CDR1 SGHKS and CDR2 YYEKEE (reference sequence). The CDR3 has 13 amino acids. Trimming left V 0 bases short and J 9 bases short, with 10 bases between. CDR3 in amino acids: CASSLALETPQHF. The CDR3, as DNA: TGTGCCAGCAGCTTGGCCCTGGAGACGCCCCAGCATTTT.

This clone is a singleton in its sample. The V call is TRBV15, the J call TRBJ2-7, with no clear D. Trimming took off 0 bases at V and 5 bases at J, with 14 bases between the two ends. The CDR3 is 15 residues long. Germline CDR1 reads LNHNV; CDR2 reads YYDKDF (reference sequence). In nucleotides, the CDR3 is TGTGCCACCAGCAGAGACCGGGTTCTCGTCGACGAGCAGTACTTC. This encodes CATSRDRVLVDEQYF.

The chain couples TRBV28 to TRBJ2-7; no definite D call. Trimming cost V 10 bases and J 4 bases, with 17 bases left between them. Germline V gene sequence: CDR1 MDHEN, CDR2 SYDVKM. This CDR3 region has 13 residues. CDR3 DNA: TGTGCCACCATCGGGTCCTCTACTTACGAGCAGTACTTC. Translation: CATIGSSTYEQYF.

The rearrangement uses TRBV13 and TRBJ2-7; 12 bases match TRBD2. The V gene end was trimmed by 5 bases and the J gene end by 4 bases; junction bases not matched to a gene: 3. The germline CDR1 and CDR2 sequences are PRHDT and FYEKMQ (reference sequence). The CDR3 spans 14 residues. The CDR3, as DNA: TGTGCCAGCAGCCTAACTAGCGGGAGGTACGAGCAGTACTTC. Its protein product is CASSLTSGRYEQYF.

Concerning this clone itself: This specimen includes other DNA sequences encoding the same CDR3. This sequence joins TRBV9 and TRBJ2-1; TRBD2 aligns across 7 bases. Germline CDR1 and CDR2: SGDLS and YYNGEE. The CDR3 spans 16 residues. V dropped 0 bases and J dropped 4; count of bases not matched to a gene: 7. This CDR3 is CASSVGSGGTYNEQFF. In DNA form, the CDR3 reads TGTGCCAGCAGCGTAGGGTCCGGGGGGACTTACAATGAGCAGTTCTTC.

The chain joins TRBV19 to TRBJ2-1; 7 bases agree with TRBD2. V trimming: 3 bases; J trimming: 4 bases; junction bases outside the gene matches: 6. CDR3 length equals 15 residues. Germline lookup yields CDR1 LNHDA and CDR2 SQIVND (reference sequence). The chain's CDR3 is CASSIAQRGYNEQFF. The DNA of the CDR3 is TGTGCCAGTAGTATCGCACAGCGGGGTTACAATGAGCAGTTCTTC.

V and J are TRBV7-9 and TRBJ1-1; 12 nucleotides align to TRBD1. This CDR3 is built from 16 residues. Trimming at V came to 3 bases and at J to 1 base, leaving 3 bases not matched to a gene. The germline CDR1 and CDR2 sequences are SEHNR and FQNEAQ (reference sequence). The CDR3, as DNA: TGTGCCAGCAGCTTGGGACAGGGGGCCAAGAACACTGAAGCTTTCTTT. It codes for CASSLGQGAKNTEAFF.

The chain uses TRBV13 and TRBJ2-1; D unclear. This CDR3 is 12 amino acids long. V lost 5 bases and J lost 9, with 11 bases in between. Germline CDR1 and CDR2: PRHDT and FYEKMQ (reference sequence). The CDR3: CASSLSATEQFF. The CDR3 coding sequence is TGTGCCAGCAGCCTGTCGGCGACTGAGCAGTTCTTC.

V is TRBV7-9 and J is TRBJ2-5, with D uncertain. The CDR3 runs to 12 residues. From germline, CDR1 is SEHNR and CDR2 FQNEAQ (reference sequence). Between the trimmed V and J ends, which lost 4 bases and 4 bases, there was a span of 7 bases. The CDR3 sequence: CASSYRPETQYF. The CDR3 DNA reads as TGTGCCAGCAGCTACCGCCCAGAGACCCAGTACTTC.

This clone was recorded only once. This sequence joins TRBV7-9 and TRBJ2-4; TRBD1 might be the D (5 bases). CDR1 and CDR2 from the germline V gene are SEHNR and FQNEAQ (reference sequence). V lost 4 bases and J lost 7, with 17 bases in between. The CDR3 is 15 amino acids. CDR3 coding DNA: TGTGCCAGCAGCTACGCTGGGGCCCCACCCAACATTCAGTACTTC. Translation: CASSYAGAPPNIQYF.

With respect to this clone: The junction does not match germline at one end; this may be a read error. This chain joins TRBV7-9 and TRBJ2-1; a weak D match, TRBD2 (5 bases). This CDR3 contains 12 residues. CDR1 is SEHNR and CDR2 is FQNEAQ in the germline V gene (reference sequence). The chain's CDR3 is CASSVPRGSVVF. CDR3 bases: TGTGCCAGCAGCGTCCCTCGCGGGTCGGTGGTCTTC. The full variable domain, its missing parts supplied by reference TRBV7-9 and TRBJ2-1, is DTGVSQNPRHKITKRGQNVTFRCDPISEHNRLYWYRQTLGQGPEFLTYFQNEAQLEKSRLLSDRFSAERPKGSFSTLEIQRTEQGDSAMYLCASSVPRGSVVFGPGTRLTVL.

The V gene is TRBV19, the J gene TRBJ2-7; 10 nucleotides line up with TRBD2. CDR1 is LNHDA and CDR2 is SQIVND in the germline V gene (reference sequence). This CDR3 has 14 amino acids. With V trimmed by 2 bases and J by 2 bases, 0 bases remained unmatched. CDR3 protein: CASSITSGAYEQYF. The DNA for the CDR3 is TGTGCCAGTAGTATAACTAGCGGGGCCTACGAGCAGTACTTC.

The CDR3 coding sequence is TGTGCCAGCAGCCACCCCACCCTCCTAGCGGACGAAGAGACCCAGTACTTC. Its translation: CASSHPTLLADEETQYF. This rearrangement joins TRBV9 to TRBJ2-5; 7 bases agree with TRBD2. The CDR3 extends over 17 amino acids. Germline-derived CDR1 and CDR2 are SGDLS and YYNGEE. J gave up 3 bases and V 4 bases, and 15 bases lay outside the gene matches.